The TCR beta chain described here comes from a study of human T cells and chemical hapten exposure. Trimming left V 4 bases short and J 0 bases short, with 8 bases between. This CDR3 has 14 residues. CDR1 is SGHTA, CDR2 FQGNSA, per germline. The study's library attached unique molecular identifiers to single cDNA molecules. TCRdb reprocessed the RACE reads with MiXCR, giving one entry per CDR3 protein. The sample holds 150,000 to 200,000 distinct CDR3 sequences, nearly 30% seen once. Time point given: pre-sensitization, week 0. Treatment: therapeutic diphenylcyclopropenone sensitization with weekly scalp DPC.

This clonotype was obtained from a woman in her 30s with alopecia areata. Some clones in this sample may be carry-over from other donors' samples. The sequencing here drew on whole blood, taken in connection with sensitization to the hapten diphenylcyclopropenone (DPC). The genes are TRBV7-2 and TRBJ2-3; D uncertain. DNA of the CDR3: TGTGCCAGCAGCTCCAACCCTAGCACAGATACGCAGTATTTT. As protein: CASSSNPSTDTQYF.